These 17 T cell receptor beta chains share one sample of origin, sequenced in a study of blood T cell repertoires in COVID-19. Here immunoSEQ multiplex PCR was the method, and the copy in TCRdb shows in-frame clones only, minus some. The table shows roughly 210,000 clones, with around 90% occurring only once. The sample taken for sequencing was PBMCs or T cells enriched from blood (not recorded which). The origin of the receptors is a man aged 30 to 45 in a cohort exposed to, infected with or recovered from COVID-19 (not recorded which).

The CDR3 DNA follows: TGTGCCAGCAGTCTCTATACCGGGACAGGTATAGGCTACACCTTC. Translation gives CASSLYTGTGIGYTF. V gene TRBV28 combines with J gene TRBJ1-2, with TRBD1 identical over 8 bases. Germline V lookup: CDR1 MDHEN, CDR2 SYDVKM. CDR3 length: 15 amino acids. V was clipped by 5 bases and J by 8 bases; unmatched bases: 13.

The J gene is TRBJ1-4, the V gene TRBV7-6; TRBD1 matches at 7 bases. The germline gives CDR1 SGHVS, CDR2 FNYEAQ. V was pared by 5 bases and J by 5 bases, with 8 bases of the junction left unmatched. This CDR3 region has 15 residues. The DNA of the CDR3 is TGTGCCAGCAGCCAGACCGGGACAGTAAATGAAAAACTGTTTTTT. Its translation: CASSQTGTVNEKLFF.

V usage is TRBV2 and J usage is TRBJ1-4; 9 nucleotides line up with TRBD1. J gave up 4 bases and V 6 bases, and 12 bases lay outside the gene matches. The CDR3 runs to 17 residues. Germline-derived CDR1 and CDR2 are SNHLY and FYNNEI. The CDR3 DNA is TGTGCCAGCAGGGACGACGGGACAGGGCGTCTTAATGAAAAACTGTTTTTT. As protein: CASRDDGTGRLNEKLFF.

The chain couples TRBV5-1 to TRBJ2-7, with D possibly matching TRBD1 (6 bases). The V and J ends lost 3 bases and 1 base respectively, with 17 bases between them. This CDR3 spans 16 amino acids. The germline V gene has CDR1 SGHRS and CDR2 YFSETQ. For the CDR3, the DNA is TGCGCCAGCAGCTCCACAGGGCCCCCTATATCCTACGAGCAGTACTTC. Protein sequence: CASSSTGPPISYEQYF.

V and J are TRBV7-9 and TRBJ2-7; the match to TRBD2 covers 7 bases. Germline V gene data show CDR1 as SEHNR and CDR2 as FQNEAQ (reference sequence). V was clipped by 2 bases and J by 10 bases; unmatched bases: 17. The CDR3 extends over 16 amino acids. Here the CDR3 reads CASSLNSGGRDGGQYF. CDR3 DNA: TGTGCCAGCAGCTTAAATTCCGGCGGGAGAGACGGCGGTCAGTACTTC.

The chain links TRBV7-2 to TRBJ2-7; D possibly corresponds to TRBD2 (6 bases). The length of the CDR3 is 16 residues. Germline V gene data show CDR1 as SGHTA and CDR2 as FQGNSA. Trimming removed 6 bases at V and 6 bases at J, with 24 bases between. DNA of the CDR3: TGTGCCAGCAGGGGGGGTCTTGGCGCCACTGGCGGCGAGCAGTACTTC. Its protein product is CASRGGLGATGGEQYF.

The sample holds a few counts of this clone. V is TRBV18 and J is TRBJ2-2; 9 bases are a match to TRBD2. CDR3 size: 16 residues. Germline lookup yields CDR1 KGHSH and CDR2 LQKENI. V trimming: 2 bases; J trimming: 1 base; junction bases outside the gene matches: 2. The CDR3 protein is CASSPTSGLNTGELFF. The CDR3 nucleotides read TGTGCCAGCTCACCAACTAGCGGGCTGAACACCGGGGAGCTGTTTTTT. The full variable domain, its missing parts supplied by reference TRBV18 and TRBJ2-2, is NAGVMQNPRHLVRRRGQEARLRCSPMKGHSHVYWYRQLPEEGLKFMVYLQKENIIDESGMPKERFSAEFPKEGPSILRIQQVVRGDSAAYFCASSPTSGLNTGELFFGEGSRLTVL.

J is TRBJ1-5 and V is TRBV19; 9 bases line up with TRBD1. The V segment lost 3 bases and the J segment 5 bases; nucleotides outside the gene matches: 5. This CDR3 has 15 amino acids. Germline CDR1 reads LNHDA; CDR2 reads SQIVND (reference sequence). The CDR3 DNA reads TGTGCCAGTAGTATGGACAGGGGCCGAGATCAGCCCCAGCATTTT. Its translation is CASSMDRGRDQPQHF.

The chain carries TRBV9 and TRBJ1-2, with 7 bases lining up with TRBD1. Germline CDR1 is SGDLS and CDR2 is YYNGEE. CDR3 length equals 15 residues. J lost 0 bases, V lost 4 bases, and 6 bases had no gene match. CDR3 region: CASSSGGQSNYGYTF. CDR3 nucleotides: TGTGCCAGCAGCAGCGGGGGACAGTCTAACTATGGCTACACCTTC.

This rearrangement joins TRBV2 to TRBJ2-7, with 7 bases that match TRBD1. Per germline, CDR1 SNHLY and CDR2 FYNNEI. The CDR3 covers 15 residues. V shed 1 base and J 3 bases; nucleotides not matched to a gene: 6. The chain's CDR3 is CASSEGYQGDYEQYF. Here the CDR3 DNA reads TGTGCCAGCAGTGAAGGTTACCAGGGGGACTACGAGCAGTACTTC.

The chain links TRBV3-1 (or the pseudogene TRBV3-2) to TRBJ2-3; 8 nucleotides align to TRBD2. Germline V lookup: CDR1 LGHDT, CDR2 YNNKEL (reference sequence). CDR3 length: 18 residues. V gave up 3 bases and J gave up 0 bases; unmatched junction bases: 11. This chain's CDR3 is CASSQLLSGSRSTDTQYF. For the CDR3, the DNA is TGTGCCAGCAGCCAGTTACTAAGCGGGAGCCGTAGCACAGATACGCAGTATTTT.

This clone was observed a few times. The gene calls are TRBV14 and TRBJ2-7; D is undetermined. V lost 8 bases and J 2 bases, leaving 4 bases between the germline ends. CDR1 is SGHDN and CDR2 is FVKESK in the germline V gene. This CDR3 has 10 amino acids. CDR3 bases: TGTGCCAGCTCTGCCTACGAGCAGTACTTC. It encodes CASSAYEQYF.

V is TRBV9 and J is TRBJ2-7; D possibly corresponds to TRBD2 (6 bases). This CDR3 region has 15 residues. The germline V gene encodes CDR1 SGDLS and CDR2 YYNGEE. Trimming pared 0 bases from V and 0 bases from J, leaving 10 bases between. The CDR3 loop reads CASSVGGVPSYEQYF. The CDR3 nucleotides are TGTGCCAGCAGCGTAGGGGGGGTCCCCTCCTACGAGCAGTACTTC.

The chain's CDR3 is CSLTGAPNTEAFF. The CDR3 bases are TGCAGCCTTACAGGGGCGCCGAACACTGAAGCTTTCTTT. This sequence joins TRBV29-1 and TRBJ1-1; TRBD1 agrees at 7 bases. The ends lost 8 bases at V and 1 base at J; junction bases unmatched: 7. This CDR3 has 13 residues. In germline, CDR1 is SQVTM, CDR2 ANQGSEA.

The CDR3 loop reads CASPKRTGGPLLGYTF. The CDR3 DNA reads TGTGCCAGCCCAAAAAGGACAGGGGGCCCCCTGTTAGGCTACACCTTC. This chain joins TRBV27 and TRBJ1-2; 11 bases fit TRBD1. The CDR3 spans 16 residues. Trimming took 8 bases from V and 8 from J; bases not matched to a gene: 16. CDR1 is MNHEY, CDR2 SMNVEV, per germline (reference sequence).

The rearrangement joins TRBV7-9 to TRBJ2-1; 8 bases match TRBD2. The length of the CDR3 is 15 residues. The J segment lost 7 bases and the V segment lost 3 bases, leaving 8 bases of the junction unmatched. Germline CDR1 reads SEHNR; CDR2 reads FQNEAQ (reference sequence). As DNA, the CDR3 is TGTGCCAGCAGCTTTCTCAGCGGGAGAGGGAATGAGCAGTTCTTC. Encoded protein: CASSFLSGRGNEQFF.

The CDR3 sequence: CASSFRHSYNEQFF. CDR3 bases: TGTGCCAGCAGCTTTAGACACTCCTACAATGAGCAGTTCTTC. The J gene is TRBJ2-1, the V gene TRBV7-3; D remains ambiguous. The germline CDR1 and CDR2 sequences are SGHTA and FQGTGA. V shed 3 bases and J shed 0 bases, with 6 bases lying between them. The CDR3 is 14 residues long.